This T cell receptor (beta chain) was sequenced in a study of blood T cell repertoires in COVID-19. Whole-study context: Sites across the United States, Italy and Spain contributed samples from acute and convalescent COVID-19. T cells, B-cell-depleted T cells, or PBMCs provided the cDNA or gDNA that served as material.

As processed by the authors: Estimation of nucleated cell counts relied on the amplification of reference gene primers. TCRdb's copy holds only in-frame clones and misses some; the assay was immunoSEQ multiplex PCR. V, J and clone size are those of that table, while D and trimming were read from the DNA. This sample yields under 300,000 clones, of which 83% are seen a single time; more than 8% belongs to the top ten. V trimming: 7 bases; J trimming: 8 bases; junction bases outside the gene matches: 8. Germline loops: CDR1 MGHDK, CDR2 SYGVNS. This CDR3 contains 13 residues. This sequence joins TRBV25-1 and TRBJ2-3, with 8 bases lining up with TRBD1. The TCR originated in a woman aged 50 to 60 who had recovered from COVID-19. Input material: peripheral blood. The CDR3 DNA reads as TGTGCCAGCACCGCTGGAGGACAGGGTACGCAGTATTTT. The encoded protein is CASTAGGQGTQYF.